This TCR beta chain was profiled in a study of blood T cells in healthy people across ages. Overall study results and limits: Higher diversity and more naive CD4+ cells were features of long-lived donors, compared to aged donors. From one million sequenced T cells, diversity estimates were lower bounds.

Then a second PCR, running roughly 7 to 11 cycles, was carried out with a sample-barcoded 5' primer and a J-beta primer mix. TCRdb re-analysed the 5' RACE reads in MiXCR, keeping a single row per CDR3 protein. This table has 600,000 to 800,000 distinct CDR3 sequences, approximately 21% appearing once. CDR1 and CDR2 from the germline V gene are SGHRS and YFSETQ. The CDR3 sequence is 15 residues long. Trimming took 0 bases from V and 0 from J, leaving 9 bases between them. A single count supports this clonotype. Its target is not known. The receptor's source is an older man in good health. The rearrangement links TRBV5-1 to TRBJ2-5, with a possible D match to TRBD2 (5 bases). Sequencing input: blood. In DNA, the CDR3 is TGCGCCAGCAGCTTGGCCAGAGGGTACCAAGAGACCCAGTACTTC. Encoded protein: CASSLARGYQETQYF.